The clone carrying this TCR beta chain was counted a few times. Its antigen is still unknown. CDR1 is LGHDT, CDR2 YNNKEL, per germline (reference sequence). V lost 4 bases, J lost 7 bases, and 7 bases stayed unmatched. There are 15 residues in the CDR3. Using its own MiXCR run on the 5' RACE reads, TCRdb lists one record per CDR3 protein. The sample has approximately 57,000 distinct CDR3 sequences; less than 25% are singletons. Cells sorted as Tregs were CD4+, CD25+ and CD127-/low. Study observations and caveats: The larger cohort examined one V-J beta rearrangement, not whole repertoires. Tumor Tregs overlapped most with tumor, then blood, naive CD4+ cells.

The sample consisted of tumor-infiltrating Tregs sorted from the breast tumor. The V and J genes are TRBV3-1 and TRBJ2-1; 10 bases line up with TRBD2. This TCR was recovered from a female donor with breast cancer. CDR3 in amino acids: CASSPPGLAVNEQFF. CDR3 nucleotide sequence: TGTGCCAGCAGCCCCCCCGGACTAGCGGTGAATGAGCAGTTCTTC.